A selection of T cell receptor beta chains follows, all from one sample in a study of shared clonotypes between healthy human individuals. Sequencing used immunoSEQ multiplex PCR; TCRdb keeps in-frame clones, though not all of them. The sample has roughly 660,000 clones, less than 95% seen once. Sequenced material: memory CD8+ T cells from PBMCs. Source of these receptors: a man between 18 and 35 years old in good health. Some clones in this sample may be carry-over from other donors' samples. Both conserved end residues are part of each CDR3. The D gene is left open where the match is weak. Expanded clones are given a class, and other clones once, few, many or no size at all.

abundance	v_gene	d_gene	j_gene	CDR3aa
.	TRBV7-5	.	TRBJ2-1	CVRSFKAETYNEQFF
once	TRBV15	TRBD1	TRBJ2-2	CATKGDRDPGELFF
.	TRBV28	TRBD1	TRBJ1-4	CASSPGSGTGVEKLFF
.	TRBV27	TRBD1	TRBJ1-1	CASSLSTGETEAFF
.	TRBV19	.	TRBJ2-7	CASSMGQAYEQYF
few	TRBV7-3	TRBD2	TRBJ2-3	CASSAGLAGSGDTQYF
.	TRBV7-9	TRBD1	TRBJ2-5	CASSAPDRVRETQYF
.	TRBV11-2	.	TRBJ1-1	CASSPEWDMNTEAFF
.	TRBV9	TRBD1	TRBJ2-1	CASSVGQGSYNEQFF
.	TRBV19	TRBD1	TRBJ1-1	CASSRRGTGGAWTGNTEAFF
.	TRBV5-1	.	TRBJ1-3	CASSRSVTGTGNTIYF
.	TRBV19	.	TRBJ1-4	CASSQWTPNEKLFF
.	TRBV29-1	.	TRBJ2-1	CSTIIPSFSNEQFF
.	TRBV6-6	.	TRBJ2-7	CASSLRGLSYEQYF
.	TRBV9	.	TRBJ2-1	CASSLASSVNEQFF
.	TRBV28	.	TRBJ2-7	CASSLSGEGDEQYF
.	TRBV29-1	TRBD2	TRBJ2-1	CSVGTSGKNEQFF
.	TRBV19	TRBD1	TRBJ1-5	CASSIGYRGNQPQHF
.	TRBV27	TRBD2	TRBJ2-1	CASSFLRTSGYNEQFF
.	TRBV27	.	TRBJ2-1	CASSTRTGAPYNEQFF
.	TRBV5-6	TRBD1	TRBJ1-5	CASSLIAGGQPQHF
once	TRBV2	TRBD2	TRBJ2-1	CASSRLTSGRRGFYNEQFF
.	TRBV9	.	TRBJ2-1	CASSVGAGSNEQFF